A selection of T cell receptor beta chains follows, all from one sample in a study of T cells after yellow fever vaccination. Each CDR3 protein is one row after TCRdb ran MiXCR on the 5' RACE reads. The sample carries 250,000 or so distinct CDR3 sequences, around 3.5% recorded once. Sequences were derived from PBMCs, sampled 15 days after the yellow fever booster vaccination. The receptors here all came from a man between 18 and 29 years old who received the YFV17D yellow fever vaccine. Both conserved end residues are part of each CDR3. The D gene is left open where the match is weak.

V	D	J	CDR3
TRBV10-3	.	TRBJ1-5	CAISVSGSSNQPQHF
TRBV7-2	.	TRBJ1-6	CASSPWTTDSPLHF
TRBV4-2	.	TRBJ1-5	CASSQEEGAQPQHF
TRBV20-1	.	TRBJ2-3	CSARVGSWSSDTQYF
TRBV4-1	TRBD1	TRBJ1-6	CASSQGRGFNSPLHF
TRBV29-1	TRBD1	TRBJ2-3	CSVRRGTGGTDTQYF
TRBV7-2	.	TRBJ2-3	CASSFNYLTDTQYF
TRBV12-3/TRBV12-4	TRBD1	TRBJ2-1	CASSLGRTGPNEQFF
TRBV2	.	TRBJ1-2	CASSPDGPYGYTF
TRBV5-1	TRBD2	TRBJ2-1	CASSLIAGVTYNEQFF
TRBV6-5	.	TRBJ1-4	CASSFGATNEKLFF
TRBV7-2	.	TRBJ2-3	CASSLHRETDTQYF
TRBV19	TRBD2	TRBJ2-1	CASAPGGGNGNEQFF
TRBV10-3	TRBD1	TRBJ1-5	CAIRGTGDQPQHF
TRBV4-1	TRBD1	TRBJ2-4	CASSQGQGTKNIQYF
TRBV3-1	.	TRBJ2-3	CASSSSELAPRTDTQYF
TRBV29-1	TRBD2	TRBJ2-1	CSAYILAGGLYNEQFF
TRBV9	.	TRBJ1-3	CASSVGRGDGNTIYF
TRBV4-1	.	TRBJ1-1	CASSQVNGNTEAFF
TRBV7-2	.	TRBJ2-7	CASSLVADPLGYEQYF
TRBV28	.	TRBJ1-1	CASSSPWGSVANTEAFF
TRBV12-3/TRBV12-4	TRBD1	TRBJ1-5	CASSLRGQGNQPQHF
TRBV7-8	.	TRBJ2-2	CASSLVVKLAGVAGELFF
TRBV24-1	.	TRBJ2-2	CATSDPGNTGELFF
TRBV7-9	TRBD1	TRBJ1-2	CASSSSDRENYGYTF
TRBV29-1	TRBD1	TRBJ2-2	CSVDRASTGELFF
TRBV27	.	TRBJ1-1	CASSFGGSTEAFF
TRBV13	TRBD2	TRBJ2-2	CASSVLAGGKYTGELFF
TRBV18	.	TRBJ1-1	CASSPRDHTEAFF
TRBV6-5	TRBD2	TRBJ2-3	CASSIAGRSTDTQYF
TRBV4-3	.	TRBJ2-2	CASSQEPPPGNTGELFF
TRBV5-6	.	TRBJ1-2	CASSLRQGGYTF
TRBV29-1	.	TRBJ2-1	CSVDHREKSSYNEQFF
TRBV29-1	.	TRBJ1-1	CSVVQNTEAFF
TRBV20-1	TRBD1	TRBJ1-2	CSARGTTGRDGYTF
TRBV20-1	TRBD1	TRBJ1-5	CSAYGQANQPQHF
TRBV7-9	.	TRBJ1-1	CASSPTAPEAFF
TRBV7-2	.	TRBJ1-2	CASSLRTAAYTF
TRBV7-2	TRBD1	TRBJ1-2	CASADRAYGYTF
TRBV4-3	.	TRBJ1-5	CASSQDRSHESYSNQPQHF
TRBV6-5	.	TRBJ2-1	CASSPIRVSYNEQFF
TRBV7-9	TRBD2	TRBJ2-5	CASSIGLAGTETQYF
TRBV12-3/TRBV12-4	TRBD1	TRBJ1-4	CASSLTGQELFF
TRBV3-1	TRBD2	TRBJ2-5	CASAPSGELETQYF
TRBV7-9	.	TRBJ2-7	CASSPLTAYEQYF
TRBV20-1	.	TRBJ2-5	CSASSRGRETQYF
TRBV12-3/TRBV12-4	.	TRBJ2-2	CASSQGGPRGGELFF
TRBV18	TRBD1	TRBJ2-5	CASSPRSYGQGQETQYF
TRBV15	TRBD1	TRBJ2-4	CATSRDWTGTDIQYF
TRBV7-2	.	TRBJ1-5	CASSPRQFSNQPQHF
TRBV5-1	TRBD1	TRBJ2-5	CASSLGKTGIGQETQYF
TRBV5-1	.	TRBJ1-1	CASSPRNMNTEAFF